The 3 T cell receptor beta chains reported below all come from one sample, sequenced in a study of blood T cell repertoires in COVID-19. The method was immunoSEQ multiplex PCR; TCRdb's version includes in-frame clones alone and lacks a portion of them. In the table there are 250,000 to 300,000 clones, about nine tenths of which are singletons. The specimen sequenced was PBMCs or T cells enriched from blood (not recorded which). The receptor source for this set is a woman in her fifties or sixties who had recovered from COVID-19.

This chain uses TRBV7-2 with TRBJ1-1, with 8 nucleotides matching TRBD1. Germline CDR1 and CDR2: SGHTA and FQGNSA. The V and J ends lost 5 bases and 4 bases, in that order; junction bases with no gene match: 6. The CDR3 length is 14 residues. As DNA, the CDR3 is TGTGCCAGCAGCGTTCGACAGGGGAGCACTGAAGCTTTCTTT. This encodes CASSVRQGSTEAFF.

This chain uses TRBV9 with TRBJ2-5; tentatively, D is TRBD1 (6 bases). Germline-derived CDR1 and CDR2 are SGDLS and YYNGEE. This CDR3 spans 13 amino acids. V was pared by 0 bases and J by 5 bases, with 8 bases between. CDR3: CASSVGQGETQYF. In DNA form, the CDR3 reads TGTGCCAGCAGCGTAGGGCAGGGGGAGACCCAGTACTTC.

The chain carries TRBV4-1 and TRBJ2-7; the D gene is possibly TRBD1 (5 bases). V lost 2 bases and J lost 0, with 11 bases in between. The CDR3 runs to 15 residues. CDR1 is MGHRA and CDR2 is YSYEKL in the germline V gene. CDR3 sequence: CASSQLDTFSYEQYF. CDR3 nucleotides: TGCGCCAGCAGCCAACTGGACACATTCTCCTACGAGCAGTACTTC.